This TCR beta chain was observed in a study of identical twins. With regard to this clonotype: As yet, its antigen is unknown.

TCRdb used MiXCR to reprocess the 5' RACE reads, holding one entry per CDR3 protein. The table lists about 660,000 distinct CDR3 sequences, around 8.6% of them singletons. Study outcomes and limitations: Zero-insertion analyses might be partly confounded by invariant T cells like MAIT and iNKT. While abundant cord blood beta clonotypes carried fewer insertions, memory repertoires showed no such pattern.

Germline assignment: CDR1 DFQATT and CDR2 SNEGSKA (reference sequence). The CDR3 spans 14 residues. Deletions cut 3 bases from V and 4 bases from J, with 14 bases between. The same specimen was also included in a second study, on yellow fever vaccine responses in identical twins.

V is TRBV20-1 and J is TRBJ2-3; D may be TRBD2 (6 bases). The specimen was PBMCs. The receptor comes from a woman aged 18 to 35 in good health. The CDR3 reads CSASVRDGADTQYF. The CDR3 DNA reads TGCAGTGCTAGCGTGCGGGATGGGGCAGATACGCAGTATTTT.